These 30 T cell receptor beta chains were all obtained from the same sample, sequenced in a study of blood T cells in healthy people across ages. A second PCR of about 7 to 12 cycles used a sample-barcoded 5' primer and a J-beta primer mix. TCRdb independently ran MiXCR on the 5' RACE reads; one entry per CDR3 protein. The sample contains around 1,900,000 distinct CDR3 sequences, about two fifths of which appear only once. Sequencing input: blood. Receptors originate from a human donor in good health.

The sample holds a few counts of this clonotype. V is TRBV6-2 or TRBV6-3 and J is TRBJ1-5; the D gene is possibly TRBD1 (6 bases). The length of the CDR3 is 14 residues. The germline gives CDR1 MNHEY, CDR2 SVGEGT. Trimming pared 5 bases from V and 2 bases from J, leaving 10 bases between. The CDR3 nucleotides are TGTGCCAGCAGTAAGGACAGTGGCAATCAGCCCCAGCATTTT. Translation: CASSKDSGNQPQHF.

The chain carries TRBV29-1 and TRBJ2-7, with D possibly called TRBD1 or TRBD2 (5 bases each). CDR1 and CDR2 from the germline V gene are SQVTM and ANQGSEA. The CDR3 contains 13 residues. The CDR3: CGEPRDGSYEQYF. CDR3 in DNA: TGCGGAGAGCCCAGGGACGGCTCCTACGAGCAGTACTTC.

The chain's CDR3 is CASSVSGGVSGYTF. CDR3 DNA: TGTGCCAGCAGTGTATCGGGTGGAGTTAGCGGCTACACCTTC. The J gene is TRBJ1-2, the V gene TRBV25-1; D is undetermined. The germline CDR1 and CDR2 sequences are MGHDK and SYGVNS. Between the trimmed V and J ends, which lost 4 bases and 8 bases, there was a span of 17 bases. This CDR3 has 14 residues.

This clonotype is a singleton in its sample. V gene TRBV20-1 combines with J gene TRBJ1-1; D gene unclear. Trimming pared 6 bases from V and 0 bases from J, leaving 14 bases between. The CDR3 runs to 14 residues. The germline V gene encodes CDR1 DFQATT and CDR2 SNEGSKA (reference sequence). CDR3 amino acids: CSATARGLNTEAFF. The CDR3 DNA reads TGCAGTGCCACTGCTCGCGGCTTGAACACTGAAGCTTTCTTT.

The V gene is TRBV29-1, the J gene TRBJ1-2, with 7 bases aligning to TRBD1. Germline V gives CDR1 SQVTM, CDR2 ANQGSEA. V was pared by 4 bases and J by 5 bases, with 4 bases of the junction left unmatched. The CDR3 sequence is 12 residues long. DNA for the CDR3: TGCAGCGTTGTGGCAGGGGGGTATGGCTACACCTTC. The encoded protein is CSVVAGGYGYTF. The variable domain in full, completed from reference TRBV29-1 and TRBJ1-2, reads SAVISQKPSRDICQRGTSLTIQCQVDSQVTMMFWYRQQPGQSLTLIATANQGSEATYESGFVIDKFPISRPNLTFSTLTVSNMSPEDSSIYLCSVVAGGYGYTFGSGTRLTVV.

This clonotype was picked up a small number of times. J is TRBJ2-3 and V is TRBV7-9; no clear D. Germline-derived CDR1 and CDR2 are SEHNR and FQNEAQ (reference sequence). The CDR3 length is 16 residues. Trimming shortened V by 2 bases and J by 3 bases, and 15 bases separated the two germline ends. The CDR3 sequence is CASSLSITGVTDTQYF. The CDR3 DNA reads TGTGCCAGCAGCTTATCCATCACCGGTGTAACAGATACGCAGTATTTT.

The chain employs TRBV7-2 and TRBJ1-1; the match to TRBD1 covers 8 bases. CDR1 is SGHTA and CDR2 is FQGNSA in the germline V gene. Losses at the gene ends were 5 bases for V and 6 bases for J; bases not matched to a gene: 8. The CDR3 has 14 amino acids. CDR3 nucleotide sequence: TGTGCCAGCAGCGTCCAGGGGGCATTCGCTGAAGCTTTCTTT. It translates to CASSVQGAFAEAFF.

The chain employs TRBV27 and TRBJ2-5; 7 nucleotides agree with TRBD2. V lost 2 bases, J lost 2 bases, and 5 bases stayed unmatched. This CDR3 has 15 amino acids. Per germline, CDR1 MNHEY and CDR2 SMNVEV (reference sequence). The CDR3 loop is CASSLMAGVQETQYF. DNA for the CDR3: TGTGCCAGCAGTTTAATGGCGGGGGTACAAGAGACCCAGTACTTC.

The chain couples TRBV5-1 to TRBJ2-4; a weak D match, TRBD1 (6 bases). The CDR3 totals 18 residues. Germline CDR1 is SGHRS and CDR2 is YFSETQ. The ends were cut back, 0 bases at V and 0 bases at J, with 16 bases in the middle. The CDR3 DNA reads as TGCGCCAGCAGCTTGGATTCGAGGACAGAAATAGCCAAAAACATTCAGTACTTC. The encoded protein is CASSLDSRTEIAKNIQYF.

The chain is built from TRBV29-1 and TRBJ2-1; 16 nucleotides agree with TRBD2. Germline V gene data show CDR1 as SQVTM and CDR2 as ANQGSEA. The V segment lost 6 bases and the J segment 6 bases; nucleotides outside the gene matches: 8. The CDR3 sequence is 16 residues long. Written as DNA, the CDR3 is TGCAGCGTCGAGGGGACTAGCGGGGGGGCCGGCAATGAGCAGTTCTTC. Its translation is CSVEGTSGGAGNEQFF.

In this sample, this clonotype turned up many times. This chain's CDR3 is CASSVSQGAHGYTF. CDR3 nucleotide sequence: TGTGCCAGCAGTGTCTCCCAGGGGGCGCATGGCTACACCTTC. This sequence joins TRBV6-1 and TRBJ1-2, with 8 bases aligning to TRBD1. The J segment lost 6 bases and the V segment lost 4 bases, leaving 7 bases of the junction unmatched. CDR1 and CDR2 (germline): MNHNS, SASEGT. The CDR3 totals 14 residues.

This clonotype occurred once. Relative to the germline gene, one junction end is altered; a read error may explain this. The V call is TRBV7-6, the J call TRBJ1-6, with 8 bases matching TRBD1. Germline CDR1 is SGHVS and CDR2 is FNYEAQ. This CDR3 has 15 amino acids. CDR3 DNA: TGTGCCAGCAGCCCCCAGACAGGGGTCGCTTCACCCCGCCACTTT. Protein sequence: CASSPQTGVASPRHF.

V is TRBV7-2 and J is TRBJ2-7; possibly TRBD2 for D (6 bases). This CDR3 has 15 amino acids. Between the trimmed V and J ends, which lost 1 base and 3 bases, there was a span of 13 bases. Per germline, CDR1 SGHTA and CDR2 FQGNSA. CDR3 in amino acids: CASSLGGAGLYEQYF. The DNA for the CDR3 is TGTGCCAGCAGCTTAGGCGGGGCAGGACTCTACGAGCAGTACTTC.

The gene calls are TRBV28 and TRBJ1-2, with 9 bases that match TRBD1. From germline, CDR1 is MDHEN and CDR2 SYDVKM. The CDR3 is made up of 14 amino acids. The V segment lost 3 bases and the J segment 9 bases; nucleotides outside the gene matches: 8. The CDR3 protein is CASSFRDRVESYTF. The CDR3 nucleotides are TGTGCCAGCAGTTTCCGGGACAGGGTCGAAAGCTACACCTTC.

This clonotype showed up just a few times. The chain combines TRBV28 with TRBJ2-4; 8 nucleotides agree with TRBD1. The CDR3 is 16 amino acids. CDR1 MDHEN and CDR2 SYDVKM come from the germline V gene. With 8 bases clipped from V and 8 bases from J, the junction kept 17 bases outside the gene matches. CDR3 bases: TGTGCCAGCTCCCCTTCCATCGGGACAGGAAGGGACATTCAGTACTTC. It translates to CASSPSIGTGRDIQYF.

This clonotype has only a few counts. The chain combines TRBV12-5 with TRBJ2-1, with D tentatively TRBD2 (7 bases). The CDR3 runs 17 residues. The germline V gene has CDR1 LGHNT and CDR2 FRNRAP. The V and J ends lost 2 bases and 4 bases respectively, with 18 bases between them. The CDR3 protein is CASGLSRGAPAYNEQFF. The CDR3 DNA sequence: TGTGCTAGTGGTTTGTCTCGGGGGGCCCCCGCATACAATGAGCAGTTCTTC.

The V gene is TRBV3-1, the J gene TRBJ1-5; a possible D gene is TRBD1 (6 bases). This CDR3 is built from 17 residues. Per germline, CDR1 LGHDT and CDR2 YNNKEL (reference sequence). Trimming left V 4 bases short and J 2 bases short, with 18 bases between. The CDR3 sequence is CASSRGRRGARNQPQHF. The DNA of the CDR3 is TGTGCCAGCAGCCGCGGCCGTCGGGGGGCTCGCAATCAGCCCCAGCATTTT.

The V gene is TRBV20-1, the J gene TRBJ1-5; the match to TRBD1 covers 11 bases. Trimming removed 5 bases from V and 5 bases from J; junction bases left unmatched: 5. Germline lookup yields CDR1 DFQATT and CDR2 SNEGSKA (reference sequence). CDR3 size: 14 residues. CDR3 in DNA: TGCAGTGCTTCTCGGACAGGGGGCTATCAGCCCCAGCATTTT. The encoded protein is CSASRTGGYQPQHF.

This clonotype was counted between two and nine times. The chain uses TRBV3-1 and TRBJ2-3; the D call may be TRBD1 or TRBD2 (6 bases each). The V end was cut by 6 bases, the J end by 0 bases, with 19 bases between. The germline V gene encodes CDR1 LGHDT and CDR2 YNNKEL (reference sequence). The CDR3 is made up of 17 amino acids. CDR3 sequence reads: CASSPRRGAGSTDTQYF. As DNA, the CDR3 is TGTGCCAGCAGTCCCCGGAGGGGGGCCGGTAGCACAGATACGCAGTATTTT.

There are a few counts of this clonotype. This chain joins TRBV28 and TRBJ1-4; no firm D call. The V gene lost 7 bases and the J gene lost 2 bases, with 5 bases spanning the gap. The CDR3 has 12 residues. Germline CDR1 reads MDHEN; CDR2 reads SYDVKM. CDR3 loop: CASTRTNEKLFF. The CDR3 nucleotides read TGTGCCAGCACTCGGACTAATGAAAAACTGTTTTTT. Full variable domain (missing parts from reference TRBV28 and TRBJ1-4): DVKVTQSSRYLVKRTGEKVFLECVQDMDHENMFWYRQDPGLGLRLIYFSYDVKMKEKGDIPEGYSVSREKKERFSLILESASTNQTSMYLCASTRTNEKLFFGSGTQLSVL.

This clonotype was recorded only once. The rearrangement links TRBV7-3 to TRBJ2-1; 8 bases fit TRBD2. The CDR3 totals 17 residues. J was trimmed by 1 base and V by 2 bases; bases with no gene match: 7. CDR1 is SGHTA and CDR2 is FQGTGA in the germline V gene. The CDR3 reads CASSLWERGPSYNEQFF. The CDR3 nucleotides read TGTGCCAGCAGCTTATGGGAGCGGGGGCCGTCCTACAATGAGCAGTTCTTC.

In its sample, this clonotype was seen a few times. The rearrangement links TRBV7-2 to TRBJ1-5, with a weak D call TRBD1 (5 bases). Trimming stripped 5 bases from V and 7 bases from J, with 18 bases between. CDR1 and CDR2 from the germline V gene are SGHTA and FQGNSA. The CDR3 loop spans 15 amino acids. This chain's CDR3 is CASSPLQGVYQPQHF. The CDR3 DNA follows: TGTGCCAGCAGCCCGCTCCAGGGTGTATACCAGCCCCAGCATTTT.

V gene TRBV6-5 combines with J gene TRBJ2-1; 9 positions match TRBD2. This CDR3 spans 18 amino acids. CDR1 and CDR2 from the germline V gene are MNHEY and SVGAGI. Trimming took 4 bases from V and 0 from J; bases not matched to a gene: 10. The CDR3 nucleotides read TGTGCCAGCAGTTCGGAAGCGGGGGGCTTAAGCTCCTACAATGAGCAGTTCTTC. This gives the protein CASSSEAGGLSSYNEQFF.

This clonotype occurred once. The chain employs TRBV12-3 or TRBV12-4 and TRBJ2-2; D tentatively reads TRBD1 or TRBD2 (5 bases each). V was pared by 6 bases and J by 0 bases, with 14 bases between. The length of the CDR3 is 16 residues. The CDR3 coding sequence is TGTGCCAGCAGCAACTCAGGGAGTCCGAACACCGGGGAGCTGTTTTTT. As protein: CASSNSGSPNTGELFF.

The chain's CDR3 is CSVTGGPSTDTQYF. The DNA for the CDR3 is TGCAGCGTCACGGGGGGCCCGAGCACAGATACGCAGTATTTT. The chain employs TRBV29-1 and TRBJ2-3, with D possibly TRBD2 on 7 matching bases. Germline values: CDR1 SQVTM, CDR2 ANQGSEA. The CDR3 is 14 residues long. Trimming pared 6 bases from V and 0 bases from J, leaving 13 bases between.

This clonotype has only a few counts. The chain carries TRBV20-1 and TRBJ2-7, with unresolved D. V was shortened by 0 bases and J by 0 bases, with 9 bases between the two germline ends. Germline assignment: CDR1 DFQATT and CDR2 SNEGSKA (reference sequence). The CDR3 has 14 amino acids. DNA of the CDR3: TGCAGTGCTAGAGATCCCTACAACTCCTACGAGCAGTACTTC. As protein: CSARDPYNSYEQYF.

In this sample, this clonotype turned up a few times. The J gene is TRBJ1-1, the V gene TRBV7-9; the match to TRBD1 covers 7 bases. Trimming at V came to 5 bases and at J to 1 base, leaving 4 bases not matched to a gene. Germline V gene data show CDR1 as SEHNR and CDR2 as FQNEAQ (reference sequence). This CDR3 has 14 residues. The CDR3, as DNA: TGTGCCAGCAGCGGACGACAGGGGAACACTGAAGCTTTCTTT. Protein product: CASSGRQGNTEAFF. Full variable domain (remainder filled in from reference TRBV7-9 and TRBJ1-1): DTGVSQNPRHKITKRGQNVTFRCDPISEHNRLYWYRQTLGQGPEFLTYFQNEAQLEKSRLLSDRFSAERPKGSFSTLEIQRTEQGDSAMYLCASSGRQGNTEAFFGQGTRLTVV.

This sequence joins TRBV29-1 and TRBJ2-1; 7 bases match TRBD1. Germline trimming cut 6 bases from V and 7 bases from J; bases unmatched to any gene: 15. The CDR3 consists of 15 residues. Germline lookup yields CDR1 SQVTM and CDR2 ANQGSEA. The CDR3 spells CSVIGGTAYLNEQFF. CDR3 sequence (DNA): TGCAGCGTGATAGGGGGCACGGCCTACTTAAATGAGCAGTTCTTC.

Ten or more counts support this clonotype. The J gene is TRBJ1-2, the V gene TRBV4-1; possibly TRBD1 for D (6 bases). The germline gives CDR1 MGHRA, CDR2 YSYEKL. The CDR3 length is 14 residues. Trimming removed 0 bases at V and 8 bases at J, with 13 bases between. The CDR3 DNA reads TGCGCCAGCAGCCAAGATCACAGGGTGGAGGGCTACACCTTC. Its protein is CASSQDHRVEGYTF.

This clonotype has more than one count but fewer than ten. The chain couples TRBV11-3 to TRBJ2-3; D assignment may be TRBD1 or TRBD2 (5 bases each). The germline V gene has CDR1 SGHNT and CDR2 YENEEA. The CDR3 runs 12 residues. Trimming left V 6 bases short and J 7 bases short, with 11 bases between. The CDR3 sequence: CASSGTEYTQYF. CDR3 nucleotide sequence: TGTGCCAGCAGTGGGACCGAGTATACGCAGTATTTT.